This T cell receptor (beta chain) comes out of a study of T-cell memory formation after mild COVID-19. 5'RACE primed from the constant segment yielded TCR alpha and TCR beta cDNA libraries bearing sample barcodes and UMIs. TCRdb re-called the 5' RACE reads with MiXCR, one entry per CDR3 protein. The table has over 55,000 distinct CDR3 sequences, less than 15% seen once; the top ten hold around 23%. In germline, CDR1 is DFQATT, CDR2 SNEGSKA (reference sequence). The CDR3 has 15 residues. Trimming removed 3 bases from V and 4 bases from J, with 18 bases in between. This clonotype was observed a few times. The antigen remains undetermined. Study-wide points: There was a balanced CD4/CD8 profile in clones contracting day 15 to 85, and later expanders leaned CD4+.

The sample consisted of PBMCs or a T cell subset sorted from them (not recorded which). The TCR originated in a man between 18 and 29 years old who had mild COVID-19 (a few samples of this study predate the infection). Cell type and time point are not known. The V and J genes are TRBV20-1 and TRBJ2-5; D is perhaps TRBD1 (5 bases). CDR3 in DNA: TGCAGTGCTAGGACCGGACAAACTGCCGGAGAGACCCAGTACTTC. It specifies CSARTGQTAGETQYF.